The sequence of this T cell receptor (beta chain) was determined in a study of molecular identifiers for immune sequencing clone quantification. Study-wide findings and caveats: Identical TCR molecules can share a barcode, and this sharing could underestimate highly expanded clone sizes.

V shed 4 bases and J 6 bases; nucleotides not matched to a gene: 14. This CDR3 has 16 residues. Germline CDR1 and CDR2: SGHRS and YFSETQ. This clonotype is termed medium-sized. The antigen is unknown. Previously reported methods and listed TCR primers produced the bulk TCR libraries. Via MiXCR, TCRdb re-called the PCR reads, giving one row per CDR3 protein. The sample records around 20,000 distinct CDR3 sequences, 17% being singletons. Naive CD8 libraries used roughly 18,000 to 1,000,000 sorted cells and 10%, 30% or 50% RNA. The sequencing sample was made of naive CD8+ T cells from blood, with Jurkat cell RNA spiked in. Specified subset: FACS-sorted CD8+CD4-CCR7+CD45RA+ naive T cells. The chain is built from TRBV5-1 and TRBJ1-1, with 8 bases that match TRBD1. The source is a human donor in good health. Some libraries in this study had Jurkat cell RNA spiked in. CDR3 nucleotide sequence: TGCGCCAGCAGCGAGGGACAGGAGGTATTTGTTGCTGAAGCTTTCTTT. It is translated as CASSEGQEVFVAEAFF.